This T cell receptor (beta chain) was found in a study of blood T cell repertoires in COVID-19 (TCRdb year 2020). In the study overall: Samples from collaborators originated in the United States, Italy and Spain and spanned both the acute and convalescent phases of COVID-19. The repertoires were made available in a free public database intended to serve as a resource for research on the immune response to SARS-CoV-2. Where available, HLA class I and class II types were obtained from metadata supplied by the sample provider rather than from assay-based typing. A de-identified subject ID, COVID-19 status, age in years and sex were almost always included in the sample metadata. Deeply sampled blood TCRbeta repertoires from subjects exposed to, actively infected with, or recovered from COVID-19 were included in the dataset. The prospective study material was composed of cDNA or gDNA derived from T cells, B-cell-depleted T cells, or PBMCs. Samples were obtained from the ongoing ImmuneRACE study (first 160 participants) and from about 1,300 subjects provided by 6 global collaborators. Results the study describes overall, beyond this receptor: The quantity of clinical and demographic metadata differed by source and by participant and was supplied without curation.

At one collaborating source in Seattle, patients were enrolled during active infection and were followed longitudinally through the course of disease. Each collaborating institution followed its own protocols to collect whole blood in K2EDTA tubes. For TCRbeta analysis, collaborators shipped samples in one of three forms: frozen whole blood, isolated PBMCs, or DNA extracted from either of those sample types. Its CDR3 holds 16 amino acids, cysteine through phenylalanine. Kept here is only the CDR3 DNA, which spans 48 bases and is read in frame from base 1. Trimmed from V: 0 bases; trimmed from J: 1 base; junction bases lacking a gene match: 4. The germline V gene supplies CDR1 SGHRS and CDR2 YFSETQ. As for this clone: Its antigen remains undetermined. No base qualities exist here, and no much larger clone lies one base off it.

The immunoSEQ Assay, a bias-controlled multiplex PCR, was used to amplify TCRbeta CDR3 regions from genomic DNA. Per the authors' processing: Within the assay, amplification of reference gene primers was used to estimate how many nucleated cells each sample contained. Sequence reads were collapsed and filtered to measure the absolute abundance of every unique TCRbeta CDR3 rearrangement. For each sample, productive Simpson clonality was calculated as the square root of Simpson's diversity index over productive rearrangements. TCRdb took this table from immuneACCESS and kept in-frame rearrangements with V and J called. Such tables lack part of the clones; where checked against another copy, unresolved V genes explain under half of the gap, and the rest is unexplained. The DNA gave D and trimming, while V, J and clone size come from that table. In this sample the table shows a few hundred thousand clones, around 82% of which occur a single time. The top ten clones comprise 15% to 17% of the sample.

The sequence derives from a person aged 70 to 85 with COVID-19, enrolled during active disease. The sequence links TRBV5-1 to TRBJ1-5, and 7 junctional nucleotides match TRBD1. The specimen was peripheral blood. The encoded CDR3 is CASSLEGGQSNQPQHF. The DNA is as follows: TGCGCCAGCAGCTTGGAGGGGGGACAGAGCAATCAGCCCCAGCATTTT.